The present T cell receptor (beta chain) was sequenced within a study of shared clonotypes between healthy human individuals. Comments on this clone: Its antigen is currently unknown.

The material for each subset, its genomic DNA, was split evenly across several immunoSEQ plates. As originally analysed: Filtering differed since immunoSEQ provided only junctions, with no quality scores. The method was immunoSEQ multiplex PCR; TCRdb's version includes in-frame clones alone and lacks a portion of them. For V, J and clone size, that table is used; D and trimming come from the DNA. Here the sample spans 1.5 million to 2.5 million clones, just under 95% being singletons. Germline V lookup: CDR1 SEHNR, CDR2 FQNEAQ (reference sequence). The V end lost 3 bases, the J end lost 7 bases, and 18 bases lay between the germline ends. The CDR3 loop spans 15 amino acids. Whole-study findings and limits: For naive CD4 cells, approximately 4.8% of clonotypes were shared across a handful of donors. It was only blood that was sampled, and tissue repertoires likely differ.

The naive CD8 fraction comprised CD45RO-negative cells positively selected for CCR7 and excluded terminally differentiated effector memory CD45RA+ cells. The specimen was naive CD8+ T cells sorted from blood. The clonotype was recovered from a man between 18 and 35 years old in good health. J is TRBJ1-2 and V is TRBV7-9; possible D gene TRBD1, 6 bases. The CDR3 is CASSFHTGSGGGYTF. The CDR3 region has the DNA TGTGCCAGCAGCTTCCACACAGGGTCGGGAGGTGGCTACACCTTC.